A single sample gave rise to the 11 T cell receptor beta chains below, sequenced in a study of blood T cell repertoires in COVID-19. TCRdb's table, derived via immunoSEQ multiplex PCR, lists solely in-frame clones and lacks some. The sample carries approximately 150,000 clones, under 90% recorded once. Material for sequencing was PBMCs or T cells enriched from blood (not recorded which). The receptors originated from a man over 45 in a cohort exposed to, infected with or recovered from COVID-19 (not recorded which).

The genes are TRBV30 and TRBJ1-2; possibly TRBD1 for D (5 bases). Looked up from germline, CDR1 is GTSNPN and CDR2 is SVGIG (reference sequence). V gave up 3 bases and J gave up 0 bases, with 11 bases separating them. The CDR3 consists of 14 residues. DNA of the CDR3: TGTGCCTGGAGGGGACGGGAGACTAACTATGGCTACACCTTC. Translated: CAWRGRETNYGYTF.

The chain uses TRBV9 and TRBJ2-7, with D perhaps TRBD2 (6 bases). Trimming removed 0 bases from V and 3 bases from J, with 13 bases in between. Germline assignment: CDR1 SGDLS and CDR2 YYNGEE. The CDR3 totals 15 residues. The CDR3 bases are TGTGCCAGCAGCGTAGACGGCGGGACCCGCTACGAGCAGTACTTC. Translation: CASSVDGGTRYEQYF.

This clone was recorded once. A much larger clonotype is one base distant, so this may be a read error. The sample contains more than one DNA sequence encoding this CDR3. This chain connects TRBV25-1 to TRBJ1-2; 7 bases line up with TRBD1. The germline CDR1 and CDR2 sequences are MGHDK and SYGVNS. The CDR3 length is 12 residues. V was pared by 3 bases and J by 6 bases, with 1 base of the junction left unmatched. For the CDR3, the DNA is TGTGCCAGCAGTGAGACAGGGAATGGCTACACCTTC. Protein: CASSETGNGYTF.

The chain is built from TRBV15 and TRBJ2-7; TRBD1 aligns across 9 bases. This CDR3 spans 14 amino acids. Losses at the gene ends were 6 bases for V and 5 bases for J; bases not matched to a gene: 8. Germline values: CDR1 LNHNV, CDR2 YYDKDF (reference sequence). CDR3 nucleotides: TGTGCCACCAGTGGCGGGACAGGGAGGAACGAGCAGTACTTC. Its translation: CATSGGTGRNEQYF.

The rearrangement links TRBV18 to TRBJ2-7, with TRBD2 matching over 7 bases. Looked up from germline, CDR1 is KGHSH and CDR2 is LQKENI. J gave up 1 base and V 2 bases, and 5 bases lay outside the gene matches. There are 15 residues in the CDR3. DNA for the CDR3: TGTGCCAGCTCACCAGTAAGCGGGACTTCCTACGAGCAGTACTTC. Amino acid sequence: CASSPVSGTSYEQYF.

The chain recombines TRBV3-1 (or the pseudogene TRBV3-2) with TRBJ2-3; D gene uncertain. CDR1 and CDR2 (germline): LGHDT, YNNKEL (reference sequence). The CDR3 length is 13 residues. Trimming removed 4 bases at V and 3 bases at J, with 8 bases between. The CDR3 reads CASSPPLTDTQYF. The CDR3 bases are TGTGCCAGCAGCCCTCCCTTAACAGATACGCAGTATTTT.

CDR3 sequence: CASSLGLRESTDTQYF. Written as DNA, the CDR3 is TGTGCCAGCAGCCTGGGTTTGAGGGAGAGCACAGATACGCAGTATTTT. This rearrangement joins TRBV6-2 or TRBV6-3 to TRBJ2-3; tentatively, D is TRBD2 (5 bases). CDR3 length equals 16 residues. Trimming stripped 6 bases from V and 0 bases from J, with 16 bases between. Germline V lookup: CDR1 MNHEY, CDR2 SVGEGT.

The table lists this clone with a count of one. The genes are TRBV28 and TRBJ2-7; 7 nucleotides match TRBD1. CDR1 and CDR2 from the germline V gene are MDHEN and SYDVKM. The junction had 6 bases not matched to a gene; V was cut back by 1 base and J by 6 bases. The CDR3 has 14 amino acids. CDR3 in amino acids: CASSLSNRGGEQYF. The CDR3 DNA follows: TGTGCCAGCAGTTTATCAAACAGGGGTGGCGAGCAGTACTTC.

The CDR3 loop is CASSFFPGLIGHQPQHF. DNA of the CDR3: TGCGCCAGCAGCTTTTTCCCGGGACTCATAGGCCACCAGCCCCAGCATTTT. The V call is TRBV5-1, the J call TRBJ1-5, with D tentatively TRBD1 (5 bases). CDR3 length: 17 residues. CDR1 SGHRS and CDR2 YFSETQ come from the germline V gene. Deletions cut 2 bases from V and 7 bases from J, with 22 bases between.

The gene calls are TRBV28 and TRBJ1-2; 8 bases line up with TRBD1. CDR3 length equals 15 residues. The germline V gene has CDR1 MDHEN and CDR2 SYDVKM. With 6 bases clipped from V and 7 bases from J, the junction kept 13 bases outside the gene matches. CDR3 residues: CASRSIVRQGFGYTF. The DNA for the CDR3 is TGTGCCAGCAGGTCGATCGTAAGACAGGGGTTTGGCTACACCTTC.

J is TRBJ2-1 and V is TRBV24-1; 12 nucleotides align to TRBD2. Germline assignment: CDR1 KGHDR and CDR2 SFDVKD. The CDR3 loop spans 16 amino acids. Trimming removed 3 bases from V and 7 bases from J; junction bases left unmatched: 6. CDR3 DNA sequence: TGTGCCACCAGTGATACTCTAGCGGGAGGGGAAAATGAGCAGTTCTTC. Amino acid sequence: CATSDTLAGGENEQFF.